This T cell receptor (beta chain) was retrieved from a study of blood T cells in healthy people across ages. The authors ran a second PCR of 7 to 11 cycles using a sample-barcoded 5' primer and a J-beta primer mix. TCRdb called the 5' RACE reads again in MiXCR, with one record for every CDR3 protein. The sample includes about 1.5 million distinct CDR3 sequences, around 40% of them seen just once. Per the germline V gene, CDR1 is LNHDA and CDR2 is SQIVND (reference sequence). The ends lost 1 base at V and 0 bases at J; junction bases unmatched: 12. The CDR3 is made up of 20 amino acids. The TCR sequence derives from a woman aged 18-29 years in good health. The sequencing sample was made of blood. The chain is built from TRBV19 and TRBJ2-4, with TRBD2 identical over 10 bases. For the CDR3, the DNA is TGTGCCAGTAGTATAGGGCTAGCGGGAGCCCGACGCTTAGCCAAAAACATTCAGTACTTC. Its translation is CASSIGLAGARRLAKNIQYF.